Below, 26 T cell receptor beta chains from the same sample are listed, as sequenced in a study of shared clonotypes between healthy human individuals. Only in-frame clones appear in the TCRdb table, and some are missing; sequencing was by immunoSEQ multiplex PCR. This table has millions of clones, about 93% appearing once. Terminally differentiated effector memory CD45RA+ cells were excluded by CCR7 positive selection of CD45RO-negative cells. Sequencing was done on a sample of naive CD8+ T cells from PBMCs. All receptors come from a young man in good health. Some clones in this sample may be carry-over from other donors' samples.

This clone is a singleton in its sample. The chain recombines TRBV7-2 with TRBJ2-2; 12 bases match TRBD2. The V segment lost 5 bases and the J segment 3 bases; nucleotides outside the gene matches: 7. The CDR3 runs to 17 residues. Germline CDR1 is SGHTA and CDR2 is FQGNSA. The chain's CDR3 is CASSASLAGGYTGELFF. The CDR3 nucleotides read TGTGCCAGCAGCGCCAGTCTAGCGGGAGGGTACACCGGGGAGCTGTTTTTT.

The chain recombines TRBV28 with TRBJ2-3; 9 bases match TRBD2. Per the germline V gene, CDR1 is MDHEN and CDR2 is SYDVKM. The CDR3 is made up of 17 amino acids. J lost 2 bases, V lost 0 bases, and 6 bases had no gene match. The CDR3 loop reads CASSLWGEREDTDTQYF. The CDR3 DNA reads as TGTGCCAGCAGTTTATGGGGTGAGCGGGAGGACACAGATACGCAGTATTTT.

This clone has a handful of counts. Other DNA sequences in the same sample also yield this CDR3. V usage is TRBV11-2 and J usage is TRBJ2-7, with TRBD1 as a possible D gene (6 bases). This CDR3 has 13 amino acids. Germline V gives CDR1 SGHAT, CDR2 FQNNGV. The V end was cut by 1 base, the J end by 4 bases, with 8 bases between. The CDR3 DNA follows: TGTGCCAGCAGCTTAGGGACAGTATACGAGCAGTACTTC. This gives the protein CASSLGTVYEQYF. The variable domain in full, with the rest retrieved from reference TRBV11-2 and TRBJ2-7, is EAGVAQSPRYKIIEKRQSVAFWCNPISGHATLYWYQQILGQGPKLLIQFQNNGVVDDSQLPKDRFSAERLKGVDSTLKIQPAKLEDSAVYLCASSLGTVYEQYFGPGTRLTVT.

The gene calls are TRBV7-9 and TRBJ2-7; perhaps TRBD1 as D (5 bases). The CDR3 runs to 14 residues. Germline loops: CDR1 SEHNR, CDR2 FQNEAQ (reference sequence). Trimming removed 5 bases at V and 3 bases at J, with 14 bases between. The CDR3 loop is CASSPAGSIYEQYF. The CDR3 nucleotides read TGTGCCAGCAGCCCGGCAGGGTCGATCTACGAGCAGTACTTC. The whole variable domain, filled in from reference TRBV7-9 and TRBJ2-7, reads DTGVSQNPRHKITKRGQNVTFRCDPISEHNRLYWYRQTLGQGPEFLTYFQNEAQLEKSRLLSDRFSAERPKGSFSTLEIQRTEQGDSAMYLCASSPAGSIYEQYFGPGTRLTVT.

J is TRBJ2-1 and V is TRBV11-2; the match to TRBD2 covers 8 bases. Trimming cost V 5 bases and J 5 bases; bases outside gene matches: 8. CDR3 length: 15 amino acids. The germline V gene encodes CDR1 SGHAT and CDR2 FQNNGV. CDR3 sequence reads: CASSAIAGYNNEQFF. Here the CDR3 DNA reads TGTGCCAGCAGCGCCATAGCGGGATATAACAATGAGCAGTTCTTC. Together with reference TRBV11-2 and TRBJ2-1, the CDR3 gives the full variable domain: EAGVAQSPRYKIIEKRQSVAFWCNPISGHATLYWYQQILGQGPKLLIQFQNNGVVDDSQLPKDRFSAERLKGVDSTLKIQPAKLEDSAVYLCASSAIAGYNNEQFFGPGTRLTVL.

V and J are TRBV15 and TRBJ2-7; the D is unclear. V dropped 3 bases and J dropped 4 bases, with 16 bases sitting between them. This CDR3 contains 15 residues. The germline gives CDR1 LNHNV, CDR2 YYDKDF (reference sequence). The CDR3 coding sequence is TGTGCCACCAGCAGCGGAACAGATCGGTTGTACGAGCAGTACTTC. As protein: CATSSGTDRLYEQYF.

CDR3 DNA sequence: TGTGCCAGCAGCTTAACGGCTAGCGGGAAAACAGATACGCAGTATTTT. It encodes CASSLTASGKTDTQYF. The J gene is TRBJ2-3, the V gene TRBV13, with 9 bases lining up with TRBD2. CDR3 length: 16 amino acids. The V and J ends lost 2 bases and 3 bases, in that order; junction bases with no gene match: 6. Germline CDR1 reads PRHDT; CDR2 reads FYEKMQ (reference sequence).

In its sample, this clone was seen once. This rearrangement joins TRBV27 to TRBJ2-1; 8 bases line up with TRBD2. Per the germline V gene, CDR1 is MNHEY and CDR2 is SMNVEV (reference sequence). The V and J ends lost 4 bases and 7 bases, in that order; junction bases with no gene match: 6. CDR3 length equals 14 residues. CDR3 coding DNA: TGTGCCAGCAGTTCAAGGACTAGCCCGAATGAGCAGTTCTTC. Translated: CASSSRTSPNEQFF.

The V gene is TRBV30, the J gene TRBJ2-4; D perhaps matches TRBD1 (6 bases). The CDR3 runs 12 residues. V was pared by 0 bases and J by 8 bases, with 8 bases between. Germline CDR1 reads GTSNPN; CDR2 reads SVGIG (reference sequence). In nucleotides, the CDR3 is TGTGCCTGGAGTGTTTCAGGGGACATTCAGTACTTC. It encodes CAWSVSGDIQYF. Full variable domain (outside the CDR3, taken from reference TRBV30 and TRBJ2-4): SQTIHQWPATLVQPVGSPLSLECTVEGTSNPNLYWYRQAAGRGLQLLFYSVGIGQISSEVPQNLSASRPQDRQFILSSKKLLLSDSGFYLCAWSVSGDIQYFGAGTRLSVL.

The chain joins TRBV10-1 to TRBJ1-3; D is undetermined. Trimming removed 6 bases from V and 7 bases from J, with 31 bases in between. The CDR3 extends over 19 amino acids. CDR1 and CDR2 from the germline V gene are WNHNN and SYGVQD (reference sequence). CDR3: CASSQNTHSGPSWRNTIYF. CDR3 nucleotides: TGCGCCAGCAGCCAAAATACCCATTCGGGCCCCAGCTGGCGGAACACCATATATTTT.

The CDR3 is CSSGTPSVGYTF. The CDR3 nucleotides are TGCAGCTCTGGGACGCCTTCGGTCGGCTACACCTTC. This chain joins TRBV29-1 and TRBJ1-2; maybe TRBD1 (5 bases). V was pared by 8 bases and J by 8 bases, with 18 bases between. The CDR3 sequence is 12 residues long. CDR1 and CDR2 (germline): SQVTM, ANQGSEA.

The V call is TRBV27, the J call TRBJ2-1; 10 bases are shared with TRBD2. The CDR3 covers 18 residues. V was clipped by 1 base and J by 2 bases; unmatched bases: 8. Looked up from germline, CDR1 is MNHEY and CDR2 is SMNVEV (reference sequence). The CDR3, as DNA: TGTGCCAGCAGTTTATTAGGACTAGCGGCCTTCACCTACAATGAGCAGTTCTTC. This encodes CASSLLGLAAFTYNEQFF.

The rearrangement joins TRBV19 to TRBJ2-2; 7 bases are shared with TRBD2. V was pared by 2 bases and J by 4 bases, with 1 base of the junction left unmatched. The CDR3 covers 14 residues. Germline CDR1 is LNHDA and CDR2 is SQIVND (reference sequence). The CDR3: CASSIPGGTGELFF. In DNA, the CDR3 is TGTGCCAGTAGTATACCGGGGGGCACCGGGGAGCTGTTTTTT.

The J gene is TRBJ1-5, the V gene TRBV18; 11 bases agree with TRBD1. CDR3 length: 21 residues. Germline CDR1 is KGHSH and CDR2 is LQKENI. The J segment lost 2 bases and the V segment lost 3 bases, leaving 18 bases of the junction unmatched. The CDR3 nucleotides read TGTGCCAGCTCACCGACCTCAATTTGGACAGGGGGCGATGTAGGCAATCAGCCCCAGCATTTT. This sequence encodes CASSPTSIWTGGDVGNQPQHF.

The chain joins TRBV27 to TRBJ1-1; 11 bases line up with TRBD1. The CDR3 totals 16 residues. Germline V gene data show CDR1 as MNHEY and CDR2 as SMNVEV (reference sequence). J was trimmed by 7 bases and V by 2 bases; bases with no gene match: 9. The CDR3 here is CASSLDRDRGRVEAFF. DNA of the CDR3: TGTGCCAGCAGTTTAGACCGGGACAGGGGGAGGGTTGAAGCTTTCTTT.

This clone was detected only once. The chain is built from TRBV7-9 and TRBJ2-7, with 7 nucleotides matching TRBD1. The germline gives CDR1 SEHNR, CDR2 FQNEAQ (reference sequence). V shed 5 bases, J shed 5 bases, and the junction held 12 bases outside the gene matches. The CDR3 covers 15 residues. CDR3 DNA sequence: TGTGCCAGCAGCGCAGACCCACAGGGGCCCAACGAGCAGTACTTC. This codes for CASSADPQGPNEQYF.

The chain joins TRBV18 to TRBJ2-7; 7 bases match TRBD1. Germline trimming cut 5 bases from V and 2 bases from J; bases unmatched to any gene: 9. This CDR3 spans 15 amino acids. CDR1 is KGHSH and CDR2 is LQKENI in the germline V gene. The CDR3 sequence: CASSYDRAPPYEQYF. CDR3 bases: TGTGCCAGCTCATATGACAGGGCACCCCCCTACGAGCAGTACTTC.

The chain uses TRBV2 and TRBJ1-5; D remains unclear. The CDR3 consists of 14 residues. V lost 2 bases to trimming and J lost 5 bases, with 10 bases between them. CDR1 is SNHLY and CDR2 is FYNNEI in the germline V gene. DNA of the CDR3: TGTGCCAGCAGTGAATTTTCTGGGGATCAGCCCCAGCATTTT. Its translation is CASSEFSGDQPQHF.

This chain links TRBV19 with TRBJ2-7, with TRBD2 as a possible D gene (6 bases). The CDR3 is 13 residues long. V was trimmed by 5 bases and J by 7 bases, leaving 15 bases between them. CDR1 is LNHDA, CDR2 SQIVND, per germline (reference sequence). The CDR3 is CASSLLAGGEQYF. The CDR3 region has the DNA TGTGCCAGTAGTCTCCTCGCCGGGGGAGAGCAGTACTTC.

The chain carries TRBV9 and TRBJ2-7, with D possibly TRBD2 on 6 matching bases. This CDR3 is 14 amino acids long. CDR1 and CDR2 (germline): SGDLS, YYNGEE. V was pared by 3 bases and J by 7 bases, with 17 bases between. CDR3 in amino acids: CASSAQGLMGEQYF. The CDR3 bases are TGTGCCAGCAGCGCTCAGGGACTCATGGGGGAGCAGTACTTC.

This chain joins TRBV14 and TRBJ2-7; no definite D call. V was clipped by 4 bases and J by 4 bases, with 20 bases between them. The CDR3 runs 16 residues. Germline CDR1 and CDR2: SGHDN and FVKESK. The chain's CDR3 is CASSPGIWQSQYEQYF. As DNA, the CDR3 is TGTGCCAGCAGCCCGGGTATCTGGCAATCCCAATACGAGCAGTACTTC. The whole variable domain, filled in from reference TRBV14 and TRBJ2-7, reads EAGVTQFPSHSVIEKGQTVTLRCDPISGHDNLYWYRRVMGKEIKFLLHFVKESKQDESGMPNNRFLAERTGGTYSTLKVQPAELEDSGVYFCASSPGIWQSQYEQYFGPGTRLTVT.

The chain combines TRBV16 with TRBJ1-2; 7 bases fit TRBD1. This CDR3 region has 14 residues. V shed 4 bases and J 6 bases; nucleotides not matched to a gene: 8. CDR1 KGHSY and CDR2 FQNENV come from the germline V gene. The CDR3: CASSLGQVSDGYTF. The CDR3 bases are TGTGCCAGCAGCCTCGGACAGGTATCAGATGGCTACACCTTC.

V gene TRBV6-6 combines with J gene TRBJ2-5; D gene uncertain. The CDR3 contains 14 residues. CDR1 is MNHNY, CDR2 SVGAGI, per germline (reference sequence). Trimming removed 4 bases at V and 4 bases at J, with 13 bases between. The CDR3, as DNA: TGTGCCAGCAGTTCGGACCGCCCTCCAGAGACCCAGTACTTC. As protein: CASSSDRPPETQYF.

The chain combines TRBV10-3 with TRBJ2-3, with D perhaps matching TRBD2 (5 bases). Germline CDR1 reads ENHRY; CDR2 reads SYGVKD. V lost 3 bases and J 4 bases, leaving 11 bases between the germline ends. The CDR3 is made up of 14 amino acids. The CDR3 protein is CAISEQRVADTQYF. For the CDR3, the DNA is TGTGCCATCAGTGAACAGAGGGTCGCAGATACGCAGTATTTT.

The chain recombines TRBV19 with TRBJ1-3; no clear D. Between the trimmed V and J ends, which lost 5 bases and 3 bases, there was a span of 8 bases. CDR1 and CDR2 from the germline V gene are LNHDA and SQIVND (reference sequence). The CDR3 contains 13 residues. CDR3 in amino acids: CASSRTHGNTIYF. The CDR3 region has the DNA TGTGCCAGTAGTCGGACCCATGGAAACACCATATATTTT.

This chain uses TRBV19 with TRBJ2-1; TRBD2 might be the D (6 bases). V shed 4 bases and J shed 9 bases, with 7 bases lying between them. This CDR3 comprises 11 residues. Looked up from germline, CDR1 is LNHDA and CDR2 is SQIVND (reference sequence). The CDR3 DNA follows: TGTGCCAGTAGTAGGGGACTTGAGCAGTTCTTC. Its translation: CASSRGLEQFF.